This passage covers 25 T cell receptor beta chains from one sample sequenced in a study of T cell responses to AZD1222 COVID-19 vaccine (dated by TCRdb to the early 2020s). The receptor library was made with the immunoSEQ multiplex PCR assay. The table was pulled from immuneACCESS by TCRdb, which kept in-frame rearrangements only. Such tables lose some clones; where checked, under half of the loss comes from unresolved V genes, and the rest has no known cause. The sample has around 160,000 clones on record, about 90% of them singletons. Approximately 3% of the sample is in the top ten clones. What the time point label conveys for this sample: baseline before first vaccination. Read against the paper, the sample's treatment or condition label means: meningococcal conjugate vaccine given as trial control. This specimen consisted of peripheral blood, obtained on day 0 of MenACWY control vaccination. The receptors were gathered from an adult in good health.

V is TRBV5-1 and J is TRBJ2-7, with 7 bases matching TRBD2. Germline V lookup: CDR1 SGHRS, CDR2 YFSETQ. The CDR3 is made up of 16 amino acids. V shed 1 base, J shed 2 bases, and the junction held 9 bases outside the gene matches. This chain's CDR3 is CASSLILAGRAYEQYF. The DNA for the CDR3 is TGCGCCAGCAGCTTGATTCTTGCGGGGAGGGCCTACGAGCAGTACTTC. Filled out from reference TRBV5-1 and TRBJ2-7, the complete variable domain reads KAGVTQTPRYLIKTRGQQVTLSCSPISGHRSVSWYQQTPGQGLQFLFEYFSETQRNKGNFPGRFSGRQFSNSRSEMNVSTLELGDSALYLCASSLILAGRAYEQYFGPGTRLTVT.

This clone came up a few times. The chain combines TRBV2 with TRBJ2-7; D may be TRBD1 or TRBD2 (6 bases each). Germline V gene data show CDR1 as SNHLY and CDR2 as FYNNEI. This CDR3 comprises 13 residues. V was clipped by 7 bases and J by 5 bases, with 15 bases between them. The CDR3 DNA reads TGTGCCAGCACCTTGGGGGGCTTCAACGAGCAGTACTTC. Translated, it gives CASTLGGFNEQYF.

The V call is TRBV19, the J call TRBJ2-6; D might be TRBD2 (5 bases). There are 15 residues in the CDR3. V was pared by 7 bases and J by 2 bases, with 12 bases between. CDR1 LNHDA and CDR2 SQIVND come from the germline V gene (reference sequence). CDR3 DNA: TGTGCCAGTACGAGCGGAGCGACTGGGGCCAACGTCCTGACTTTC. It yields the protein CASTSGATGANVLTF.

The chain joins TRBV7-9 to TRBJ2-2; 9 positions match TRBD1. The CDR3 spans 16 residues. The V and J ends lost 5 bases and 5 bases, in that order; junction bases with no gene match: 9. Germline loops: CDR1 SEHNR, CDR2 FQNEAQ (reference sequence). The CDR3 spells CASSTTGTGPTGELFF. CDR3 nucleotides: TGTGCCAGCAGCACAACCGGGACAGGGCCTACCGGGGAGCTGTTTTTT.

CDR3 nucleotides: TGCGCCAGCAGCTTAGGCCGGGACTCAGAAGAGGGCACCTTC. It specifies CASSLGRDSEEGTF. The genes are TRBV4-1 and TRBJ1-2; possible D gene TRBD1, 5 bases. The CDR3 loop spans 14 amino acids. Germline loops: CDR1 MGHRA, CDR2 YSYEKL. Trimming stripped 5 bases from V and 13 bases from J, with 23 bases between.

V gene TRBV6-5 combines with J gene TRBJ2-2, with unresolved D. This CDR3 is 13 amino acids long. V was clipped by 6 bases and J by 2 bases, with 7 bases between them. Germline CDR1 MNHEY, CDR2 SVGAGI. In DNA form, the CDR3 reads TGTGCCAGCAGAATACATAACACCGGGGAGCTGTTTTTT. Protein product: CASRIHNTGELFF.

The chain has TRBV27 and TRBJ2-7; D gene uncertain. This CDR3 spans 14 amino acids. The germline gives CDR1 MNHEY, CDR2 SMNVEV (reference sequence). Trimming took 8 bases from V and 1 from J, leaving 15 bases between them. The CDR3, as DNA: TGTGCCAGCCGTGGGTGGCGCACTTCCTACGAGCAGTACTTC. Translating gives CASRGWRTSYEQYF.

The chain links TRBV5-1 to TRBJ1-5; D is unresolved. The CDR3 loop spans 15 amino acids. Germline loops: CDR1 SGHRS, CDR2 YFSETQ. V was shortened by 0 bases and J by 2 bases, with 9 bases between the two germline ends. The CDR3 here is CASSLGPGGNQPQHF. DNA of the CDR3: TGCGCCAGCAGCTTGGGGCCGGGAGGCAATCAGCCCCAGCATTTT.

CDR3 DNA: TGCGCCAGCAGCCAGGGCTTGACAGACTTCTATGGCTACACCTTC. Residues: CASSQGLTDFYGYTF. The chain is built from TRBV4-1 and TRBJ1-2; weak D call: TRBD1 (5 bases). V was cut by 3 bases and J by 4 bases, with 15 bases left in between. This CDR3 has 15 amino acids. Germline V gene lookup returns CDR1 MGHRA and CDR2 YSYEKL.

There are a few counts of this clone. The chain couples TRBV19 to TRBJ1-1; maybe TRBD1 (5 bases). The V gene's germline CDR1 is LNHDA and CDR2 SQIVND (reference sequence). The CDR3 is made up of 13 amino acids. V was trimmed by 6 bases and J by 5 bases, leaving 13 bases between them. In DNA, the CDR3 is TGTGCCAGTAGCTCCGACTGGGGGACTGAAGCTTTCTTT. Its translation: CASSSDWGTEAFF.

This clone appeared a few times. The CDR3 here is CASSIDRGLNTEAFF. Here the CDR3 DNA reads TGTGCCAGTAGTATAGACAGGGGACTGAACACTGAAGCTTTCTTT. The chain has TRBV19 and TRBJ1-1; D may be TRBD1 (6 bases). The CDR3 extends over 15 amino acids. V dropped 0 bases and J dropped 0 bases, with 8 bases sitting between them. CDR1 and CDR2 from the germline V gene are LNHDA and SQIVND (reference sequence).

Here the CDR3 reads CASSPLSDHYNEQFF. In DNA form, the CDR3 reads TGTGCCAGCTCACCACTGTCCGATCACTACAATGAGCAGTTCTTC. The J gene is TRBJ2-1, the V gene TRBV18; D is unresolved. Germline V CDR1 and CDR2: KGHSH, LQKENI. CDR3 size: 15 residues. V was clipped by 1 base and J by 3 bases, with 10 bases between them.

V usage is TRBV7-8 and J usage is TRBJ1-4; D gene ambiguous. CDR1 SGHVS and CDR2 FQNEAQ come from the germline V gene. The V end lost 1 base, the J end lost 7 bases, and 13 bases lay between the germline ends. The CDR3 extends over 15 amino acids. The CDR3 reads CASSLGAFRGEKLFF. DNA of the CDR3: TGTGCCAGCAGCTTAGGGGCCTTCCGAGGTGAAAAACTGTTTTTT.

The chain has TRBV18 and TRBJ2-5; D unclear. CDR1 KGHSH and CDR2 LQKENI come from the germline V gene. The CDR3 totals 12 residues. V lost 3 bases and J lost 3, with 5 bases in between. Written as DNA, the CDR3 is TGTGCCAGCTCACCTACGAAAGAGACCCAGTACTTC. Its protein product is CASSPTKETQYF.

V and J are TRBV5-1 and TRBJ1-2; 11 positions agree with TRBD1. The CDR3 extends over 16 amino acids. V shed 4 bases and J 8 bases; nucleotides not matched to a gene: 13. Germline V gene data show CDR1 as SGHRS and CDR2 as YFSETQ. CDR3 sequence reads: CASSLFPRDRGEGYTF. The DNA of the CDR3 is TGCGCCAGCAGCCTGTTCCCCCGGGACAGGGGGGAAGGCTACACCTTC. The variable domain in full, completed from reference TRBV5-1 and TRBJ1-2, reads KAGVTQTPRYLIKTRGQQVTLSCSPISGHRSVSWYQQTPGQGLQFLFEYFSETQRNKGNFPGRFSGRQFSNSRSEMNVSTLELGDSALYLCASSLFPRDRGEGYTFGSGTRLTVV.

This clone was seen only once. The chain uses TRBV24-1 and TRBJ2-7; D is ambiguous. V lost 9 bases and J lost 4, with 9 bases in between. CDR1 and CDR2 from the germline V gene are KGHDR and SFDVKD. CDR3 length equals 11 residues. Here the CDR3 reads CATAKEYEQYF. The DNA for the CDR3 is TGTGCCACCGCAAAGGAGTACGAGCAGTACTTC.

Concerning this clone itself: Relative to the germline gene, one junction end is altered; a read error may explain this. The V and J genes are TRBV6-5 and TRBJ2-7; D could derive from TRBD1 or TRBD2 (5 bases each). The CDR3 runs 16 residues. Per germline, CDR1 MNHEY and CDR2 SVGAGI. This CDR3 reads CASSFGDPRSSYEQYF. CDR3 sequence (DNA): TGTGCCAGTAGTTTCGGGGACCCTAGGAGCTCCTACGAGCAGTACTTC.

V and J are TRBV21-1 and TRBJ1-1; the DNA was not used to check the table's D call, TRBD1. TRBV21-1 is assigned pseudogene status. This CDR3 region has 14 residues. Here the CDR3 reads CASSKARGIAEAFF. In nucleotides, the CDR3 is TGTGCCAGCAGCAAAGCCAGGGGTATCGCTGAAGCTTTCTTT.

The V call is TRBV10-3, the J call TRBJ2-7; possible D gene TRBD1, 6 bases. CDR1 and CDR2 from the germline V gene are ENHRY and SYGVKD. V was pared by 2 bases and J by 0 bases, with 11 bases between. The CDR3 has 15 residues. CDR3 residues: CAISEPTGYSYEQYF. The CDR3 DNA sequence: TGTGCCATCAGTGAGCCCACAGGGTACTCCTACGAGCAGTACTTC.

This clone came up once. The chain combines TRBV27 with TRBJ1-5; D is uncertain. The V end lost 2 bases, the J end lost 1 base, and 3 bases lay between the germline ends. The CDR3 extends over 13 amino acids. Germline V gene data show CDR1 as MNHEY and CDR2 as SMNVEV (reference sequence). The CDR3 DNA follows: TGTGCCAGCAGTTTAAAGAGCAATCAGCCCCAGCATTTT. Protein sequence: CASSLKSNQPQHF.

The chain carries TRBV27 and TRBJ1-6; no firm D call. CDR3 length equals 16 residues. Germline V gene lookup returns CDR1 MNHEY and CDR2 SMNVEV (reference sequence). Trimming cost V 2 bases and J 4 bases, with 12 bases left between them. The CDR3 DNA follows: TGTGCCAGCAGTTTAGTAAGCCGGATTTATAATTCACCCCTCCACTTT. Translated: CASSLVSRIYNSPLHF.

The V gene is TRBV5-1, the J gene TRBJ1-2, with 7 nucleotides matching TRBD1. V gave up 4 bases and J gave up 1 base; unmatched junction bases: 4. The CDR3 loop spans 14 amino acids. In germline, CDR1 is SGHRS, CDR2 YFSETQ. This CDR3 is CASSLGQDNYGYTF. In nucleotides, the CDR3 is TGCGCCAGCAGCCTCGGACAGGATAACTATGGCTACACCTTC.

V usage is TRBV12-3 or TRBV12-4 and J usage is TRBJ1-5, with a possible D match to TRBD1 (6 bases). The CDR3 has 13 residues. Trimming shortened V by 5 bases and J by 7 bases, and 12 bases separated the two germline ends. Here the CDR3 DNA reads TGTGCCAGCAGTCAGGACAGAAACCAGCCCCAGCATTTT. Protein product: CASSQDRNQPQHF.

In its sample, this clone was seen a few times. The J gene is TRBJ1-1, the V gene TRBV4-1, with no clear D. The V end was cut by 1 base, the J end by 4 bases, with 10 bases between. The CDR3 runs to 14 residues. Germline loops: CDR1 MGHRA, CDR2 YSYEKL. The CDR3 DNA sequence: TGCGCCAGCAGCCAAGTCACCCGGGCCACTGAAGCTTTCTTT. This codes for CASSQVTRATEAFF.

The chain has TRBV21-1 and TRBJ1-4. TRBV21-1 counts as a pseudogene. This CDR3 is built from 14 residues. CDR3 loop: CASSSRGRNEKLFF. The CDR3 DNA follows: TGTGCCAGCAGTTCAAGGGGGAGGAATGAAAAACTGTTTTTT.